This T cell receptor beta chain was recorded in a study of cytomegalovirus exposure and HLA in healthy donors. Primers included in the PCR were 60 Vbeta and 13 Jbeta primers. Per the original methods: Unique TCR beta chains numbered approximately 80 million in a later analysis, with about 11 million shared. Assay used: immunoSEQ multiplex PCR; TCRdb lists only in-frame clones, some missing. V and J calls plus clone size are reproduced from that table; the DNA served to infer D and trimming. The data show more than 150,000 clones, approximately 80% seen once. Study results and limitations: Three chains linked to CMV were shown in vitro to be specific for CMV antigens. The classifier reportedly diagnosed cytomegalovirus status with high sensitivity and specificity. Most sequenced TCRs were rare (though some public TCRs occurred in many donors).

This CDR3 contains 11 residues. In germline, CDR1 is MNHEY, CDR2 SVGAGI. Trimming left V 5 bases short and J 7 bases short, with 8 bases between. On this clone itself: The target antigen is unknown.

The rearrangement uses TRBV6-5 and TRBJ1-2; the D is unclear. This clonotype was obtained from a girl aged 10 to 17 in good health and CMV-seropositive. The specimen was PBMCs. The CDR3 DNA follows: TGTGCCAGCAGTAACGGTGCTGGCTACACCTTC. It codes for CASSNGAGYTF.